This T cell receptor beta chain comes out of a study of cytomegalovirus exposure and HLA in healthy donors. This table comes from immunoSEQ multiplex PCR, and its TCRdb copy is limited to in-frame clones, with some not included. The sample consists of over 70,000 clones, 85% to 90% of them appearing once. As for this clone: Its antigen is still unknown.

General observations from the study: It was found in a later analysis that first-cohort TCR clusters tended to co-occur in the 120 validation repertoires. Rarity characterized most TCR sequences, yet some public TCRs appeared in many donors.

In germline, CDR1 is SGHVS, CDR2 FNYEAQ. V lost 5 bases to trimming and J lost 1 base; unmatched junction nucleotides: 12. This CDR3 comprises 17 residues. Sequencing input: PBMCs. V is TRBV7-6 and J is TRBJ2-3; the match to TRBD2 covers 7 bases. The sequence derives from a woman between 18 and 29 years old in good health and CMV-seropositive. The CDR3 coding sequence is TGTGCCAGCAGCCCCACCGGGGGACGGGGGGGCACAGATACGCAGTATTTT. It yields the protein CASSPTGGRGGTDTQYF. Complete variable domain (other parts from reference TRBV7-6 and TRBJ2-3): GAGVSQSPRYKVTKRGQDVALRCDPISGHVSLYWYRQALGQGPEFLTYFNYEAQQDKSGLPNDRFSAERPEGSISTLTIQRTEQRDSAMYRCASSPTGGRGGTDTQYFGPGTRLTVL.